The next 17 T cell receptor beta chains were all read from a single sample in a study of CD8 T cells in ankylosing spondylitis. One entry per CDR3 protein, called by TCRdb with MiXCR from the 5' RACE reads. The sample shows 300,000 to 400,000 distinct CDR3 sequences, around a tenth of them seen only once. Specimen: blood, either unsorted or a sorted T cell fraction (not recorded which). The receptor set was obtained from a female donor with ankylosing spondylitis or in good health (not recorded which).

The rearrangement joins TRBV7-8 to TRBJ2-7; possible D gene TRBD2, 6 bases. The CDR3 consists of 16 residues. Germline V gene lookup returns CDR1 SGHVS and CDR2 FQNEAQ. Trimming took 4 bases from V and 7 from J, leaving 23 bases between them. CDR3 region: CASSSRPREPLREQYF. DNA for the CDR3: TGTGCCAGCAGCTCCCGGCCCCGGGAGCCCCTTAGGGAGCAGTACTTC.

This clonotype was detected many times. This chain joins TRBV7-2 and TRBJ1-3; D remains ambiguous. The CDR3 covers 16 residues. The germline gives CDR1 SGHTA, CDR2 FQGNSA. Trimming shortened V by 1 base and J by 2 bases, and 12 bases separated the two germline ends. The CDR3, as DNA: TGTGCCAGCAGCTTAGAAGTCCTAGGCGCTGGAAACACCATATATTTT. Its protein is CASSLEVLGAGNTIYF.

This clonotype occurred a few times. The chain recombines TRBV5-1 with TRBJ2-2; TRBD2 matches 8 bases. Trimming cost V 2 bases and J 3 bases; bases outside gene matches: 9. CDR1 is SGHRS, CDR2 YFSETQ, per germline. This CDR3 is built from 17 residues. DNA of the CDR3: TGCGCCAGCAGCTTTGTCCCGGGGACTAGGGACACCGGGGAGCTGTTTTTT. Translating gives CASSFVPGTRDTGELFF.

There are many counts of this clonotype. The V and J genes are TRBV5-1 and TRBJ2-7; 8 bases fit TRBD1. The germline V gene has CDR1 SGHRS and CDR2 YFSETQ. The CDR3 covers 14 residues. The V and J ends lost 0 bases and 3 bases, in that order; junction bases with no gene match: 2. CDR3 nucleotide sequence: TGCGCCAGCAGCTTGGACGACAGGGGCTACGAGCAGTACTTC. It yields the protein CASSLDDRGYEQYF. The whole variable domain, filled in from reference TRBV5-1 and TRBJ2-7, reads KAGVTQTPRYLIKTRGQQVTLSCSPISGHRSVSWYQQTPGQGLQFLFEYFSETQRNKGNFPGRFSGRQFSNSRSEMNVSTLELGDSALYLCASSLDDRGYEQYFGPGTRLTVT.

This clonotype was detected ten times or more. This chain uses TRBV6-1 with TRBJ2-1, with a weak D call TRBD1 (5 bases). This CDR3 has 15 amino acids. Trimming removed 6 bases from V and 0 bases from J, with 12 bases in between. Germline CDR1 reads MNHNS; CDR2 reads SASEGT. CDR3 in amino acids: CASSPDRLSYNEQFF. The CDR3 nucleotides are TGTGCCAGCAGCCCTGACAGACTCTCCTACAATGAGCAGTTCTTC.

In this sample, this clonotype turned up a few times. This chain links TRBV7-8 with TRBJ2-2, with TRBD2 identical over 7 bases. Germline V CDR1 and CDR2: SGHVS, FQNEAQ. The V segment lost 1 base and the J segment 4 bases; nucleotides outside the gene matches: 9. This CDR3 comprises 17 residues. CDR3 protein: CASSLDRWGRGTGELFF. Written as DNA, the CDR3 is TGTGCCAGCAGCTTAGATCGGTGGGGGAGGGGCACCGGGGAGCTGTTTTTT.

A few counts support this clonotype. The chain links TRBV12-3 or TRBV12-4 to TRBJ2-4; TRBD2 is a possible D gene (6 bases). Deletions cut 7 bases from V and 3 bases from J, with 19 bases between. CDR3 length: 16 amino acids. The CDR3 coding sequence is TGTGCCAGCACCGTAGGAGCCCTGGGAGGCAAAAACATTCAGTACTTC. It is translated as CASTVGALGGKNIQYF.

The V and J genes are TRBV3-1 and TRBJ2-7; D tentatively fits TRBD1 or TRBD2 (5 bases each). V lost 4 bases and J 4 bases, leaving 11 bases between the germline ends. CDR1 and CDR2 (germline): LGHDT, YNNKEL (reference sequence). The CDR3 has 13 amino acids. The CDR3 bases are TGTGCCAGCAGCCGGGACCTTGATTACGAGCAGTACTTC. Translating it yields CASSRDLDYEQYF.

The rearrangement uses TRBV4-1 and TRBJ2-5, with unresolved D. The CDR3 runs 15 residues. Between the trimmed V and J ends, which lost 1 base and 5 bases, there was a span of 14 bases. Germline V gene data show CDR1 as MGHRA and CDR2 as YSYEKL. The CDR3 reads CASSQGDTLGETQYF. Here the CDR3 DNA reads TGCGCCAGCAGCCAAGGTGACACCCTCGGGGAGACCCAGTACTTC.

Many counts were recorded for this clonotype. The J gene is TRBJ1-6, the V gene TRBV7-2; 7 bases agree with TRBD1. This CDR3 has 15 amino acids. The V and J ends lost 0 bases and 9 bases, in that order; junction bases with no gene match: 5. Germline V lookup: CDR1 SGHTA, CDR2 FQGNSA. The DNA of the CDR3 is TGTGCCAGCAGCTTAGCAGGGGGCGCGGGTTCACCCCTCCACTTT. Its protein is CASSLAGGAGSPLHF.

This clonotype was seen ten or more times. V and J are TRBV18 and TRBJ1-1; no definite D call. The CDR3 consists of 14 residues. Looked up from germline, CDR1 is KGHSH and CDR2 is LQKENI. V gave up 3 bases and J gave up 3 bases, with 11 bases separating them. The CDR3 nucleotides read TGTGCCAGCTCACCTACATCGACATACACTGAAGCTTTCTTT. Its protein is CASSPTSTYTEAFF.

This clonotype was seen a handful of times. The chain uses TRBV5-1 and TRBJ2-2; 11 bases agree with TRBD2. Germline V gene sequence: CDR1 SGHRS, CDR2 YFSETQ. The CDR3 sequence is 16 residues long. V shed 8 bases, J shed 3 bases, and the junction held 9 bases outside the gene matches. As DNA, the CDR3 is TGCGCCAGTTCGGGTCGACTAGCGGGATACACCGGGGAGCTGTTTTTT. Amino acids: CASSGRLAGYTGELFF.

This clonotype was counted many times. The V call is TRBV5-1, the J call TRBJ1-1; a possible D gene is TRBD1 (5 bases). The germline gives CDR1 SGHRS, CDR2 YFSETQ. The CDR3 totals 14 residues. V was trimmed by 4 bases and J by 0 bases, leaving 10 bases between them. CDR3 bases: TGCGCCAGCAGCGGGGACTCCATGAACACTGAAGCTTTCTTT. Translated, it gives CASSGDSMNTEAFF.

This clonotype showed up many times. V is TRBV12-3 or TRBV12-4 and J is TRBJ1-3, with D perhaps TRBD1 (5 bases). The germline V and J ends were trimmed by 7 bases and 7 bases, with 17 bases remaining between them. CDR3 length: 14 amino acids. CDR3 loop: CASIPYGAGNTIYF. The CDR3 DNA sequence: TGTGCCAGCATTCCATATGGGGCCGGGAACACCATATATTTT.

This clonotype has ten or more counts. This chain connects TRBV20-1 to TRBJ2-1; a weak D match, TRBD2 (5 bases). Per the germline V gene, CDR1 is DFQATT and CDR2 is SNEGSKA (reference sequence). The CDR3 spans 16 residues. V was clipped by 0 bases and J by 3 bases, with 15 bases between them. CDR3 residues: CSARDVRGGRYNEQFF. The CDR3, as DNA: TGCAGTGCTAGAGATGTCCGCGGCGGGCGCTACAATGAGCAGTTCTTC.

The J gene is TRBJ2-7, the V gene TRBV11-2; possible D gene TRBD2, 6 bases. The V and J ends lost 0 bases and 1 base respectively, with 7 bases between them. The germline CDR1 and CDR2 sequences are SGHAT and FQNNGV. CDR3 size: 14 residues. The CDR3 spells CASSLEGLSYEQYF. The DNA for the CDR3 is TGTGCCAGCAGCTTAGAGGGACTTTCCTACGAGCAGTACTTC.

This clonotype was counted between two and nine times. The chain carries TRBV20-1 and TRBJ2-5; maybe TRBD1 (6 bases). V lost 2 bases, J lost 7 bases, and 20 bases lay in between. The CDR3 is made up of 15 amino acids. Germline V gene lookup returns CDR1 DFQATT and CDR2 SNEGSKA (reference sequence). The CDR3 DNA reads TGCAGTGCTAGAACCGGATCAGCGCAGGGGAGGACCCAGTACTTC. This encodes CSARTGSAQGRTQYF.